The clone carrying this T cell receptor beta chain was observed a handful of times. Its specificity is not known. Researchers made TCR cDNA using 5'RACE template switching, and this step added a universal primer site and UMIs. TCRdb re-called the 5' RACE reads through MiXCR, storing one row per CDR3 protein. This repertoire shows some 560,000 distinct CDR3 sequences, roughly 17% found once; its top ten account for approximately 15%. These data are taken from a study of T cells after yellow fever vaccination. Study outcomes and limitations: Weaker, the secondary response had a peak occurring faster, on day 5 versus 15. Detected again after the booster were most primary-vaccination clones, at about 96% CD4 and 80% to 90% CD8. High-abundance clonotypes from the bulk population could contaminate FACS-sorted repertoires.

The germline V gene has CDR1 SGHTS and CDR2 YDEGEE. Trimming took off 4 bases at V and 3 bases at J, with 14 bases between the two ends. This CDR3 spans 16 amino acids. This chain uses TRBV5-8 with TRBJ1-6, with TRBD1 as a possible D gene (6 bases). Specimen: PBMCs, collected less than 6 days after the first yellow fever vaccination. The receptor's source is a man aged 18 to 30 who received the YFV17D yellow fever vaccine. The CDR3 sequence is CASSPGGGFYNSPLHF. DNA for the CDR3: TGTGCCAGCAGCCCTGGGGGCGGATTCTATAATTCACCCCTCCACTTT.